One TCR beta chain is described in this entry. Its antigen is unknown. The treatment denotes: roughly 20 received Ad26.COV2.S at low or high dose, single or two shots; several received placebo; per-sample allocation not given. Day 63 following the first vaccine or placebo injection was when the samples were taken. The germline V and J ends were trimmed by 4 bases and 6 bases, with 17 bases remaining between them. The germline CDR1 and CDR2 sequences are SEHNR and FQNEAQ (reference sequence). This CDR3 contains 15 residues. These data are taken from a study of Ad26.COV2.S vaccination and SARS-CoV-2 variants. Study background: The authors gave Ad26.COV2.S intramuscularly, either once or twice 56 days apart. Notes on the study in general: While placebo recipients had lower spike-specific TCR breadth, vaccine recipients had more. Researchers reported similar non-spike TCR breadth in vaccine and placebo recipients.

Data came from immunoSEQ multiplex PCR; TCRdb stores just in-frame clones and leaves some out. The profile shows about half a million clones, 89% of them singletons. The receptor was isolated from a person aged 18-60 years who received the Ad26.COV2.S COVID-19 vaccine or a placebo. The chain has TRBV7-9 and TRBJ2-3, with D perhaps TRBD1 (6 bases). The sample was peripheral blood, taken in a trial of Ad26.COV2.S vaccine versus placebo. The CDR3 loop is CASSSRPQGRDTQYF. The CDR3 DNA reads as TGTGCCAGCAGCTCCCGTCCACAGGGACGGGATACGCAGTATTTT.